This T cell receptor beta chain stems from a study of Graves' ophthalmopathy and Graves' hyperthyroidism. Study-level background: Peripheral blood sampling preceded any treatment and occurred at initial diagnosis. Whole-study results and caveats: The model flagged ophthalmopathy progression at over 60% sensitivity and 72.22% specificity.

For donors with ophthalmopathy, the disease showed moderate-to-severe activity, reached CAS ≥3 and NOSPECS ≥4, and had lasted under 3 months. Uncontrolled infections, other autoimmune diseases, pregnancy or lactation barred patients from enrollment. This clonotype was seen repeatedly, ten times or more. Its target is not known. Amplifying from RNA transcripts, the study obtained TCR beta CDR3 regions. HTBI primers served in a first-round RT-PCR, which a second-round multiplex PCR followed. Each CDR3 protein is one row after TCRdb ran MiXCR on the multiplex PCR reads. The sample records approximately 700,000 distinct CDR3 sequences, roughly two fifths being singletons. The V gene's germline CDR1 is LNHDA and CDR2 SQIVND (reference sequence). This CDR3 contains 13 residues. Trimming took off 4 bases at V and 1 base at J, with 7 bases between the two ends.

Material: peripheral blood. This receptor was taken from an adult man with Graves' ophthalmopathy. The V gene is TRBV19, the J gene TRBJ1-1; D remains ambiguous. CDR3 DNA: TGTGCCAGTAGTAACGCAGGGAACACTGAAGCTTTCTTT. Its translation: CASSNAGNTEAFF.